This T cell receptor beta chain was found in a study of breast tumors, draining lymph nodes, adjacent tissues. Note on this clonotype: Its antigen is unknown.

The V gene's germline CDR1 is SGHTA and CDR2 FQGNSA. V shed 7 bases and J shed 4 bases, with 22 bases lying between them. The CDR3 sequence is 17 residues long. Whole-study results and caveats: The lymph node origin of tumor T cells was framed as consistent with a hypothesis, not demonstrated. Compared with lymph nodes, tumors were less diverse; compared with nontumor tissue, more. The data were judged consistent with most tumor T cells coming from lymph node and expanding in tumor.

TCRdb recomputed calls from the multiplex PCR reads with MiXCR, one row per CDR3 protein. The sample includes 200,000 to 300,000 distinct CDR3 sequences, 30% to 35% of them seen just once. The lymph nodes were axillary draining lymph nodes from breast cancer patients. The chain links TRBV7-2 to TRBJ2-2; D is perhaps TRBD2 (5 bases). This TCR came from a female donor with breast cancer. Some clones in this sample may be carry-over from other donors' samples. Specimen: axillary lymph node tissue. CDR3 DNA sequence: TGTGCCAGCACCCCTCGATCATCGCCCGCGGGCACCGGGGAGCTGTTTTTT. As protein: CASTPRSSPAGTGELFF.